This TCR beta chain was obtained from a study of blood T cell repertoires in COVID-19. After removal of 4 bases from V and 4 bases from J, the junction contained 6 bases not matched to a gene. Germline V lookup: CDR1 SGDLS, CDR2 YYNGEE. CDR3 length equals 15 residues. Sequenced by immunoSEQ multiplex PCR; TCRdb stores in-frame clones only, minus some. The data show about 370,000 clones, 80% to 90% seen once. Source material: PBMCs or T cells enriched from blood (not recorded which). This rearrangement joins TRBV9 to TRBJ2-3; 10 bases map to TRBD1. The sequence came from a man aged 18 to 29 who had recovered from COVID-19. The DNA for the CDR3 is TGTGCCAGCAGCCCTCAGGACAGGGGGGCAGATACGCAGTATTTT. This translates into CASSPQDRGADTQYF.